This T cell receptor beta chain comes out of a study of control samples from healthy donors and cancer patients. The CDR3 has 13 amino acids. Per the germline V gene, CDR1 is MNHNS and CDR2 is SASEGT. Trimming removed 3 bases from V and 2 bases from J, with 5 bases in between. The assay was immunoSEQ multiplex PCR, and TCRdb's table has in-frame clones only and misses some. The sample lists roughly 130,000 clones, approximately 94% occurring once. The origin of this receptor is a man aged 50 to 60 with head and neck cancer. The specimen was PBMCs. The chain couples TRBV6-1 to TRBJ1-5; D gene ambiguous. The CDR3 region is CASSDGGNQPQHF. CDR3 bases: TGTGCCAGCAGTGACGGTGGCAATCAGCCCCAGCATTTT.